This T cell receptor (beta chain) was found in a study of Ad26.COV2.S vaccination and SARS-CoV-2 variants. Sequenced by immunoSEQ multiplex PCR; TCRdb stores in-frame clones only, minus some. The sample has about 280,000 clones, around 87% seen once. Treatment here: 15 to 20 received Ad26.COV2.S at low or high dose, single or two shots; roughly 5 received placebo; per-sample allocation not given. Material that was analyzed had been drawn on day 63 after the first vaccine or placebo injection. There are 14 residues in the CDR3. Germline V lookup: CDR1 DFQATT, CDR2 SNEGSKA (reference sequence). The ends were cut back, 4 bases at V and 3 bases at J, with 15 bases in the middle.

This sample comprised peripheral blood, obtained in a trial of Ad26.COV2.S vaccine versus placebo. The chain links TRBV20-1 to TRBJ1-1; D is possibly TRBD1 (5 bases). This receptor was taken from a person between 18 and 59 years old who received the Ad26.COV2.S COVID-19 vaccine or a placebo. Written as DNA, the CDR3 is TGCAGTGCTATTGACCCAGGGCGAGACACTGAAGCTTTCTTT. Amino acids: CSAIDPGRDTEAFF.